This T cell receptor (beta chain) was identified in a study of identifying expanded T cells in peripheral blood. The study, taken as a whole, reports: Approximately two-week clone count variance significantly increased as total template count grew.

The table came from immunoSEQ multiplex PCR; TCRdb's copy has only in-frame clones and leaves some out. Of some 100,000 clones detected, 88% appear once; the ten largest clones hold approximately 6%. The germline V and J ends were trimmed by 0 bases and 3 bases, with 10 bases remaining between them. Looked up from germline, CDR1 is SGHDT and CDR2 is YYEEEE. The CDR3 runs to 15 residues. To note about this clone: Its antigen is still unknown.

The chain has TRBV5-6 and TRBJ1-5; D is perhaps TRBD1 (5 bases). Sequences were obtained from blood. This clonotype was sampled from a person aged 18 to 70 in good health. The CDR3 loop is CASSLAAGFNQPQHF. The CDR3, as DNA: TGTGCCAGCAGCTTGGCCGCAGGGTTCAATCAGCCCCAGCATTTT.